The 15 T cell receptor beta chains below all came from one sample that was sequenced in a study of blood T cell repertoires in COVID-19. The table came from immunoSEQ multiplex PCR; TCRdb's copy has only in-frame clones and leaves some out. The sample shows some 270,000 clones, 75% to 90% of them seen only once. What was sequenced was peripheral blood. These receptors were obtained from a woman aged 40 to 50 who had recovered from COVID-19.

Here the CDR3 reads CASSIRLPPPGNTIYF. CDR3 sequence (DNA): TGTGCCAGTAGTATACGGTTACCCCCTCCTGGAAACACCATATATTTT. The chain links TRBV19 to TRBJ1-3; D is undetermined. The germline CDR1 and CDR2 sequences are LNHDA and SQIVND (reference sequence). With 2 bases removed from V and 2 bases from J, the gap between germline ends came to 13 bases. The CDR3 covers 16 residues.

V gene TRBV19 combines with J gene TRBJ2-2; 9 positions agree with TRBD1. Looked up from germline, CDR1 is LNHDA and CDR2 is SQIVND (reference sequence). The CDR3 is made up of 13 amino acids. V was pared by 9 bases and J by 7 bases, with 6 bases of the junction left unmatched. The CDR3 coding sequence is TGTGCCAGCATACAGGGGGCCGGCGGGGAGCTGTTTTTT. Its protein is CASIQGAGGELFF.

V usage is TRBV5-6 and J usage is TRBJ2-7, with 11 bases lining up with TRBD1. The trim removed 5 bases at V and 3 bases at J, leaving 7 bases unmatched. This CDR3 contains 15 residues. The germline V gene encodes CDR1 SGHDT and CDR2 YYEEEE. CDR3 loop: CASSDPGTGGYEQYF. The CDR3 coding sequence is TGTGCCAGCAGTGACCCCGGGACAGGGGGCTACGAGCAGTACTTC.

CDR3 protein: CASSQGFGRSNTGELFF. As DNA, the CDR3 is TGCGCCAGCAGCCAAGGGTTCGGGAGGAGCAACACCGGGGAGCTGTTTTTT. The chain carries TRBV4-3 and TRBJ2-2; the match to TRBD2 covers 7 bases. With 1 base clipped from V and 2 bases from J, the junction kept 7 bases outside the gene matches. The length of the CDR3 is 17 residues. Germline V lookup: CDR1 LGHNA, CDR2 YSLEER.

This sequence joins TRBV19 and TRBJ1-2; 10 bases agree with TRBD1. The V gene end was trimmed by 1 base and the J gene end by 4 bases; junction bases not matched to a gene: 3. CDR3 length: 15 residues. Germline V gene sequence: CDR1 LNHDA, CDR2 SQIVND (reference sequence). CDR3 region: CASSIAGQGGYGYTF. In nucleotides, the CDR3 is TGTGCCAGTAGTATAGCCGGACAGGGGGGCTATGGCTACACCTTC.

The chain couples TRBV6-6 to TRBJ2-3, with D maybe TRBD2 (5 bases). The CDR3 contains 16 residues. Deletions cut 2 bases from V and 1 base from J, with 13 bases between. Per germline, CDR1 MNHNY and CDR2 SVGAGI (reference sequence). DNA for the CDR3: TGTGCCAGCAGTTACCCCCACTCGCGGGGCACAGATACGCAGTATTTT. Translating it yields CASSYPHSRGTDTQYF.

The rearrangement joins TRBV4-3 to TRBJ1-4, with TRBD1 as a possible D gene (5 bases). The V gene lost 0 bases and the J gene lost 3 bases, with 11 bases spanning the gap. The CDR3 length is 16 residues. Germline V lookup: CDR1 LGHNA, CDR2 YSLEER. In nucleotides, the CDR3 is TGCGCCAGCAGCCAAGAGGGAGGGGCCCCTAATGAAAAACTGTTTTTT. Protein sequence: CASSQEGGAPNEKLFF.

The chain employs TRBV9 and TRBJ2-7, with D tentatively TRBD2 (5 bases). CDR1 and CDR2 (germline): SGDLS, YYNGEE. V gave up 2 bases and J gave up 6 bases, with 15 bases separating them. The CDR3 extends over 14 amino acids. The CDR3 DNA is TGTGCCAGCAGCGTGGAGGTTCGAGGTCTCGAGCAGTACTTC. Translated, it gives CASSVEVRGLEQYF.

This CDR3 is CAWSVLYGYTF. In DNA, the CDR3 is TGTGCCTGGAGTGTACTGTATGGCTACACCTTC. The chain employs TRBV30 and TRBJ1-2; no definite D call. The CDR3 length is 11 residues. Germline loops: CDR1 GTSNPN, CDR2 SVGIG (reference sequence). Trimming left V 0 bases short and J 5 bases short, with 4 bases between.

The V and J genes are TRBV21-1 and TRBJ1-1; the table names TRBD1, a call not compared with the DNA. TRBV21-1 is recorded as a pseudogene. The CDR3 runs to 15 residues. The CDR3 sequence is CASSSPTGLPTEAFF. The CDR3 nucleotides read TGTGCCAGCAGCAGCCCCACAGGGCTGCCCACTGAAGCTTTCTTT.

The J gene is TRBJ2-3, the V gene TRBV29-1; D is unresolved. The germline gives CDR1 SQVTM, CDR2 ANQGSEA. The CDR3 consists of 12 residues. Between the trimmed V and J ends, which lost 5 bases and 6 bases, there was a span of 12 bases. This CDR3 is CSVRGGSDTQYF. The CDR3 bases are TGCAGCGTTCGAGGCGGATCGGATACGCAGTATTTT.

The table lists this clone with a count of one. The V and J genes are TRBV28 and TRBJ2-2; D uncertain. CDR1 MDHEN and CDR2 SYDVKM come from the germline V gene. The CDR3 runs to 13 residues. Trimming stripped 2 bases from V and 6 bases from J, with 7 bases between. CDR3 loop: CASSLGTAGELFF. As DNA, the CDR3 is TGTGCCAGCAGTTTAGGAACAGCCGGGGAGCTGTTTTTT.

The rearrangement links TRBV6-5 to TRBJ1-4; weak D call: TRBD1 (5 bases). The CDR3 is 14 amino acids. Deletions cut 6 bases from V and 10 bases from J, with 18 bases between. Germline V gene lookup returns CDR1 MNHEY and CDR2 SVGAGI. CDR3 sequence (DNA): TGTGCCAGCAGCCCAGGGCCCGCGAATAGAAAACTGTTTTTT. Its protein is CASSPGPANRKLFF.

This chain uses TRBV5-4 with TRBJ2-2; 8 bases are a match to TRBD1. The CDR3 totals 16 residues. Germline CDR1 SGHNT, CDR2 YYREEE (reference sequence). Unmatched junction bases numbered 7, after V lost 0 bases and J lost 6 bases. The CDR3 is CASSLEAGGAAGELFF. The DNA for the CDR3 is TGTGCCAGCAGCTTGGAGGCAGGGGGCGCCGCCGGGGAGCTGTTTTTT.

The chain couples TRBV2 to TRBJ2-2, with D possibly TRBD1 on 6 matching bases. This CDR3 spans 14 amino acids. V lost 6 bases and J lost 2, with 10 bases in between. Germline V gives CDR1 SNHLY, CDR2 FYNNEI. CDR3 in amino acids: CASRVGANTGELFF. The CDR3 region has the DNA TGTGCCAGCAGGGTGGGGGCAAACACCGGGGAGCTGTTTTTT.